A single T cell receptor (beta chain) is shown here with its context. These data are taken from a study of OX40 agonist ivuxolimab in advanced cancers. Background on the study: The study gave patients intravenous ivuxolimab at 0.01 to 10 mg/kg every 2 weeks.

TCRdb's table, derived via immunoSEQ multiplex PCR, lists solely in-frame clones and lacks some. Of tens of thousands of clones detected, just under 95% appear once; the ten largest clones hold around 0.29%. The CDR3 extends over 15 amino acids. Germline values: CDR1 MGHRA, CDR2 YSYEKL. V gave up 1 base and J gave up 0 bases, with 8 bases separating them. The chain has TRBV4-1 and TRBJ2-3; D is uncertain. The TCR originated in an adult with an advanced solid tumor such as melanoma, head and neck, liver or kidney cancer. Sample: CD4+ or CD8+ T cells sorted from blood, taken in a trial of the OX40 agonist ivuxolimab. Here the CDR3 reads CASSQAATSTDTQYF. The CDR3 DNA sequence: TGCGCCAGCAGCCAAGCAGCGACGAGCACAGATACGCAGTATTTT.